The TCR beta chain described here comes from a study of T cells in localized non-small cell lung cancer (dated by TCRdb to 2020 to 2022). With respect to the entire study: The study analyzed T cell repertoires of hundreds of early-stage NSCLC patients, comparing tumors and uninvolved tumor-adjacent lungs. All 250 or so NSCLC patients in the cohort were treatment-naive and had localized lung tumors that were resected. A mean age of around 69 years was recorded for the NSCLC patients, of whom around 120 were male and about a hundred were female. Points the paper makes about the study in general: Uninvolved tumor-adjacent lung showed the highest T cell clonality, higher than tumor, which suggests more focused antigenic responses in the uninvolved tumor-adjacent lung. Longer overall survival was associated with higher blood T cell density, whereas shorter survival was associated with higher adjacent-lung clonality. Of the top 100 tumor clones, a median of 57 were detected in paired uninvolved adjacent lung; under 35 were also among that lung's top 100. Since the design was exploratory, TCR variables were selected using unadjusted p-values with no false-discovery rate correction. Multi-region tumor sequencing was not performed, so intratumor heterogeneity could not be excluded.

For CDR1 and CDR2, the germline V gene lists SGHNT and YENEEA. Including the terminal cysteine and phenylalanine, the CDR3 comprises 18 residues. Only the CDR3 part of the read is kept: 54 bases, read in frame from the first base. Trimming at the junction amounts to 3 bases on V and 0 bases on J, and the germline ends lie 18 bases apart. At diagnosis, tumor, uninvolved tumor-adjacent lung and peripheral blood were collected and then preserved as a mix of FFPE and fresh-frozen material. Only a few counts were recorded for this clone. This clone's antigen is unknown. No much larger clone exists at a distance of one base, and base qualities are not known. TCR beta CDR3 regions were sequenced from DNA using the immunoSEQ Assay. As for the authors' bioinformatics: To compute T cell density, TCR beta template counts were normalized to usable DNA, which was estimated by amplifying housekeeping genes. Using the preseqR package, richness was estimated by extrapolating to 120,000 templates for tissue samples and 400,000 templates for PBMC samples. Clonality was defined by subtracting Pielou's evenness from one. Tissue-enriched TCRs were identified by differential abundance testing using productive amino-acid clonotypes, minimum total count 5 and alpha 0.1. The Jaccard Index and the Morisita Overlap Index were used to measure how much the repertoires overlapped between compartments. GLIPH grouped TCR beta CDR3s together with public tetramer-defined viral CDR3s, and a viral motif had to include at least three viral sequences and show V-gene enrichment. Not all clones reach the TCRdb copy of this immuneACCESS table, which keeps in-frame sequences only. Checked studies attribute under half of the gap to unresolved V genes and leave the rest unexplained. V, J and clone size are those of that table, while D and trimming were read from the DNA. The sample table shows 2,500 to 3,500 clones, and 20% to 25% are seen once. The top ten clonotypes cover under 25% of the sample.

The rearrangement combines TRBV11-3 with TRBJ2-1; matching of 5 bases hints at TRBD2 as the D gene. The origin of this receptor is a man aged 40 to 69 with stage I lung adenocarcinoma. Sample: lung tumor tissue, taken before any cancer treatment. The nucleotide sequence is TGTGCCAGCAGCTTGGTACGGAGGATTTCCAGCTCCTACAATGAGCAGTTCTTC. Translation gives CASSLVRRISSSYNEQFF.